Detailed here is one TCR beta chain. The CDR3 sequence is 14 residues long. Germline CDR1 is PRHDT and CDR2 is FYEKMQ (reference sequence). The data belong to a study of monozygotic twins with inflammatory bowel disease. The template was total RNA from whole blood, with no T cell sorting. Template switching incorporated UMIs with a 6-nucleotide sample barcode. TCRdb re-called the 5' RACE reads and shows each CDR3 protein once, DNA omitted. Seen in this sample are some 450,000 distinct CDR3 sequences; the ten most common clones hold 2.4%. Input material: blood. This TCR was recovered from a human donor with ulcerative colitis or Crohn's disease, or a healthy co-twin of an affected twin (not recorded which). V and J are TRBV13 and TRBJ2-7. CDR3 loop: CASSLETESYEQYF.